This T cell receptor beta chain was identified during a study of blood T cell repertoires in COVID-19. Individuals drawn from about two dozen US areas were about 18 to 100 years old. In assigning cohorts, the study relied on participant-reported clinical history. The ends lost 0 bases at V and 5 bases at J; junction bases unmatched: 4. CDR1 is MNHEY and CDR2 is SMNVEV in the germline V gene (reference sequence). This CDR3 contains 15 residues. Method: immunoSEQ multiplex PCR; TCRdb's copy keeps in-frame clones and lacks some. The sample comprises roughly 150,000 clones, about nine tenths of which are singletons, and approximately 3.7% rests with the top ten.

Specimen: PBMCs or T cells enriched from blood (not recorded which). This TCR came from a woman aged 40 to 50 who had been exposed to COVID-19. The rearrangement links TRBV27 to TRBJ2-3; 8 bases match TRBD1. Written as DNA, the CDR3 is TGTGCCAGCAGTTTATCCAGGGGGCAAGGAGATACGCAGTATTTT. Encoded protein: CASSLSRGQGDTQYF.